This is a list of T cell receptor beta chains from one sample in a study of CD8 T cells in ankylosing spondylitis. TCRdb reprocessed the 5' RACE reads with MiXCR, giving one entry per CDR3 protein. The sample records fewer than 200,000 distinct CDR3 sequences, 15% to 20% being singletons. The specimen sequenced was blood, either unsorted or a sorted T cell fraction (not recorded which). All receptors derive from a male donor under 30 with ankylosing spondylitis or in good health (not recorded which). The CDR3 runs from the conserved cysteine through the conserved F or W.

v_gene: TRBV7-9
j_gene: TRBJ1-4
CDR3aa: CASRSGEKLFF

v_gene: TRBV29-1
j_gene: TRBJ2-1
CDR3aa: CSVDVPSGRIEQFF

v_gene: TRBV24-1
j_gene: TRBJ2-1
CDR3aa: CATSDFWEQLF

v_gene: TRBV12-3/TRBV12-4
j_gene: TRBJ2-5
CDR3aa: CASSPPGGHETQYF

v_gene: TRBV5-1
j_gene: TRBJ1-2
CDR3aa: CASSPGQGDNGYTF

v_gene: TRBV7-9
j_gene: TRBJ2-3
CDR3aa: CASSNSRASGSTDTQYF

v_gene: TRBV3-1
j_gene: TRBJ2-7
CDR3aa: CASSQFESSYEQYF

v_gene: TRBV29-1
j_gene: TRBJ1-1
CDR3aa: CSVELGAWTEAFF

v_gene: TRBV4-2
j_gene: TRBJ2-2
CDR3aa: CASSQGVGDTGELFF

v_gene: TRBV20-1
j_gene: TRBJ2-5
CDR3aa: CSARDKTYQETQYF

v_gene: TRBV27
j_gene: TRBJ1-5
CDR3aa: CASSSTMGLIGLNQPQHF

v_gene: TRBV10-2
j_gene: TRBJ2-1
CDR3aa: CASGAVYEQFF

v_gene: TRBV19
j_gene: TRBJ2-2
CDR3aa: CASRKGLAMNTGELFF

v_gene: TRBV24-1
j_gene: TRBJ2-1
CDR3aa: CATSKGMREQFF

v_gene: TRBV5-1
j_gene: TRBJ2-2
CDR3aa: CASSLNGDTGELFF

v_gene: TRBV12-3/TRBV12-4
j_gene: TRBJ2-1
CDR3aa: CASSPLGRFGEQFF

v_gene: TRBV7-2
j_gene: TRBJ1-1
CDR3aa: CASSLRQGGNTEAFF

v_gene: TRBV12-3/TRBV12-4
j_gene: TRBJ2-5
CDR3aa: CASSFHLGQGIETQYF

v_gene: TRBV10-3
j_gene: TRBJ2-2
CDR3aa: CATRDIPSNTGELFF

v_gene: TRBV15
j_gene: TRBJ2-1
CDR3aa: CATSLRTGANNEQFF

v_gene: TRBV6-1
j_gene: TRBJ1-6
CDR3aa: CASSRGQINSPLHF

v_gene: TRBV4-3
j_gene: TRBJ2-5
CDR3aa: CASSQDSLETQYF

v_gene: TRBV7-2
j_gene: TRBJ2-1
CDR3aa: CASRLTRDNEQFF

v_gene: TRBV30
j_gene: TRBJ2-3
CDR3aa: CAWCGGSSPDTQYF

v_gene: TRBV29-1
j_gene: TRBJ2-1
CDR3aa: CSVGGGRSYNEQFF

v_gene: TRBV29-1
j_gene: TRBJ2-5
CDR3aa: CSVNGDKGRETQYF

v_gene: TRBV5-1
j_gene: TRBJ2-1
CDR3aa: CASSLLPSGSGNEQFF

v_gene: TRBV27
j_gene: TRBJ2-1
CDR3aa: CASSLRRLDEQFF

v_gene: TRBV27
j_gene: TRBJ2-3
CDR3aa: CASSSMGTGGDTQYF

v_gene: TRBV10-3
j_gene: TRBJ2-1
CDR3aa: CAISEMAVSGRANEQFF

v_gene: TRBV2
j_gene: TRBJ1-6
CDR3aa: CASNQDLGGGDSPLHF

v_gene: TRBV11-2
j_gene: TRBJ2-3
CDR3aa: CASSLALAGGRDTQYF

v_gene: TRBV5-1
j_gene: TRBJ2-1
CDR3aa: CASRWGLAGPRDEQFF

v_gene: TRBV20-1
j_gene: TRBJ2-5
CDR3aa: CSAHAGRGKETQYF

v_gene: TRBV30
j_gene: TRBJ2-1
CDR3aa: CAWSVGGGTNEQFF

v_gene: TRBV7-6
j_gene: TRBJ2-3
CDR3aa: CASSPSKGLNTDTQYF

v_gene: TRBV6-4
j_gene: TRBJ2-3
CDR3aa: CASSEGPSKDTQYF

v_gene: TRBV14
j_gene: TRBJ2-1
CDR3aa: CASSQFDNEQFF

v_gene: TRBV4-3
j_gene: TRBJ2-1
CDR3aa: CASSQDGWGQNNEQFF

v_gene: TRBV3-1
j_gene: TRBJ2-5
CDR3aa: CASSSDSAGGTQYF

v_gene: TRBV7-6
j_gene: TRBJ1-1
CDR3aa: CASSLDGTEAFF

v_gene: TRBV6-1
j_gene: TRBJ2-7
CDR3aa: CASSEPALSYEQYF

v_gene: TRBV12-3/TRBV12-4
j_gene: TRBJ1-1
CDR3aa: CASRAGQGPTEAFF

v_gene: TRBV15
j_gene: TRBJ2-2
CDR3aa: CATSRVTSGHTGELFF

v_gene: TRBV5-1
j_gene: TRBJ2-2
CDR3aa: CASSTVRELFF

v_gene: TRBV20-1
j_gene: TRBJ2-5
CDR3aa: CSASRTSHAETQYF

v_gene: TRBV20-1
j_gene: TRBJ1-2
CDR3aa: CSARSQERANYGYTF

v_gene: TRBV7-6
j_gene: TRBJ2-3
CDR3aa: CASSLVATGADTQYF

v_gene: TRBV24-1
j_gene: TRBJ2-2
CDR3aa: CAARGSGMNTGELFF

v_gene: TRBV7-3
j_gene: TRBJ2-1
CDR3aa: CASSPRGLASHNEQFF

v_gene: TRBV6-5
j_gene: TRBJ1-2
CDR3aa: CASGANYGYTF